This T cell receptor (beta chain) was found in a study of identical twins. Findings and limits, study-wide: Abundant beta clonotypes from cord blood bore fewer insertions; memory repertoires lacked this pattern.

V was clipped by 3 bases and J by 1 base; unmatched bases: 4. Germline V gives CDR1 KGHSH, CDR2 LQKENI. The CDR3 covers 17 residues. A note on this clonotype: Its antigen remains unidentified.

cDNA carried unique molecular identifiers, and a universal primer site was added by template switching. Using its own MiXCR run on the 5' RACE reads, TCRdb lists one record per CDR3 protein. The sample shows about 240,000 distinct CDR3 sequences, roughly a tenth of them seen only once. The chain links TRBV18 to TRBJ2-6; the match to TRBD1 covers 9 bases. This clonotype was sampled from a man aged 50-60 years in good health. The sample was memory T cells sorted from blood. CDR3 residues: CASSPGQGSSGANVLTF. CDR3 sequence (DNA): TGTGCCAGCTCACCGGGACAGGGTTCATCTGGGGCCAACGTCCTGACTTTC.